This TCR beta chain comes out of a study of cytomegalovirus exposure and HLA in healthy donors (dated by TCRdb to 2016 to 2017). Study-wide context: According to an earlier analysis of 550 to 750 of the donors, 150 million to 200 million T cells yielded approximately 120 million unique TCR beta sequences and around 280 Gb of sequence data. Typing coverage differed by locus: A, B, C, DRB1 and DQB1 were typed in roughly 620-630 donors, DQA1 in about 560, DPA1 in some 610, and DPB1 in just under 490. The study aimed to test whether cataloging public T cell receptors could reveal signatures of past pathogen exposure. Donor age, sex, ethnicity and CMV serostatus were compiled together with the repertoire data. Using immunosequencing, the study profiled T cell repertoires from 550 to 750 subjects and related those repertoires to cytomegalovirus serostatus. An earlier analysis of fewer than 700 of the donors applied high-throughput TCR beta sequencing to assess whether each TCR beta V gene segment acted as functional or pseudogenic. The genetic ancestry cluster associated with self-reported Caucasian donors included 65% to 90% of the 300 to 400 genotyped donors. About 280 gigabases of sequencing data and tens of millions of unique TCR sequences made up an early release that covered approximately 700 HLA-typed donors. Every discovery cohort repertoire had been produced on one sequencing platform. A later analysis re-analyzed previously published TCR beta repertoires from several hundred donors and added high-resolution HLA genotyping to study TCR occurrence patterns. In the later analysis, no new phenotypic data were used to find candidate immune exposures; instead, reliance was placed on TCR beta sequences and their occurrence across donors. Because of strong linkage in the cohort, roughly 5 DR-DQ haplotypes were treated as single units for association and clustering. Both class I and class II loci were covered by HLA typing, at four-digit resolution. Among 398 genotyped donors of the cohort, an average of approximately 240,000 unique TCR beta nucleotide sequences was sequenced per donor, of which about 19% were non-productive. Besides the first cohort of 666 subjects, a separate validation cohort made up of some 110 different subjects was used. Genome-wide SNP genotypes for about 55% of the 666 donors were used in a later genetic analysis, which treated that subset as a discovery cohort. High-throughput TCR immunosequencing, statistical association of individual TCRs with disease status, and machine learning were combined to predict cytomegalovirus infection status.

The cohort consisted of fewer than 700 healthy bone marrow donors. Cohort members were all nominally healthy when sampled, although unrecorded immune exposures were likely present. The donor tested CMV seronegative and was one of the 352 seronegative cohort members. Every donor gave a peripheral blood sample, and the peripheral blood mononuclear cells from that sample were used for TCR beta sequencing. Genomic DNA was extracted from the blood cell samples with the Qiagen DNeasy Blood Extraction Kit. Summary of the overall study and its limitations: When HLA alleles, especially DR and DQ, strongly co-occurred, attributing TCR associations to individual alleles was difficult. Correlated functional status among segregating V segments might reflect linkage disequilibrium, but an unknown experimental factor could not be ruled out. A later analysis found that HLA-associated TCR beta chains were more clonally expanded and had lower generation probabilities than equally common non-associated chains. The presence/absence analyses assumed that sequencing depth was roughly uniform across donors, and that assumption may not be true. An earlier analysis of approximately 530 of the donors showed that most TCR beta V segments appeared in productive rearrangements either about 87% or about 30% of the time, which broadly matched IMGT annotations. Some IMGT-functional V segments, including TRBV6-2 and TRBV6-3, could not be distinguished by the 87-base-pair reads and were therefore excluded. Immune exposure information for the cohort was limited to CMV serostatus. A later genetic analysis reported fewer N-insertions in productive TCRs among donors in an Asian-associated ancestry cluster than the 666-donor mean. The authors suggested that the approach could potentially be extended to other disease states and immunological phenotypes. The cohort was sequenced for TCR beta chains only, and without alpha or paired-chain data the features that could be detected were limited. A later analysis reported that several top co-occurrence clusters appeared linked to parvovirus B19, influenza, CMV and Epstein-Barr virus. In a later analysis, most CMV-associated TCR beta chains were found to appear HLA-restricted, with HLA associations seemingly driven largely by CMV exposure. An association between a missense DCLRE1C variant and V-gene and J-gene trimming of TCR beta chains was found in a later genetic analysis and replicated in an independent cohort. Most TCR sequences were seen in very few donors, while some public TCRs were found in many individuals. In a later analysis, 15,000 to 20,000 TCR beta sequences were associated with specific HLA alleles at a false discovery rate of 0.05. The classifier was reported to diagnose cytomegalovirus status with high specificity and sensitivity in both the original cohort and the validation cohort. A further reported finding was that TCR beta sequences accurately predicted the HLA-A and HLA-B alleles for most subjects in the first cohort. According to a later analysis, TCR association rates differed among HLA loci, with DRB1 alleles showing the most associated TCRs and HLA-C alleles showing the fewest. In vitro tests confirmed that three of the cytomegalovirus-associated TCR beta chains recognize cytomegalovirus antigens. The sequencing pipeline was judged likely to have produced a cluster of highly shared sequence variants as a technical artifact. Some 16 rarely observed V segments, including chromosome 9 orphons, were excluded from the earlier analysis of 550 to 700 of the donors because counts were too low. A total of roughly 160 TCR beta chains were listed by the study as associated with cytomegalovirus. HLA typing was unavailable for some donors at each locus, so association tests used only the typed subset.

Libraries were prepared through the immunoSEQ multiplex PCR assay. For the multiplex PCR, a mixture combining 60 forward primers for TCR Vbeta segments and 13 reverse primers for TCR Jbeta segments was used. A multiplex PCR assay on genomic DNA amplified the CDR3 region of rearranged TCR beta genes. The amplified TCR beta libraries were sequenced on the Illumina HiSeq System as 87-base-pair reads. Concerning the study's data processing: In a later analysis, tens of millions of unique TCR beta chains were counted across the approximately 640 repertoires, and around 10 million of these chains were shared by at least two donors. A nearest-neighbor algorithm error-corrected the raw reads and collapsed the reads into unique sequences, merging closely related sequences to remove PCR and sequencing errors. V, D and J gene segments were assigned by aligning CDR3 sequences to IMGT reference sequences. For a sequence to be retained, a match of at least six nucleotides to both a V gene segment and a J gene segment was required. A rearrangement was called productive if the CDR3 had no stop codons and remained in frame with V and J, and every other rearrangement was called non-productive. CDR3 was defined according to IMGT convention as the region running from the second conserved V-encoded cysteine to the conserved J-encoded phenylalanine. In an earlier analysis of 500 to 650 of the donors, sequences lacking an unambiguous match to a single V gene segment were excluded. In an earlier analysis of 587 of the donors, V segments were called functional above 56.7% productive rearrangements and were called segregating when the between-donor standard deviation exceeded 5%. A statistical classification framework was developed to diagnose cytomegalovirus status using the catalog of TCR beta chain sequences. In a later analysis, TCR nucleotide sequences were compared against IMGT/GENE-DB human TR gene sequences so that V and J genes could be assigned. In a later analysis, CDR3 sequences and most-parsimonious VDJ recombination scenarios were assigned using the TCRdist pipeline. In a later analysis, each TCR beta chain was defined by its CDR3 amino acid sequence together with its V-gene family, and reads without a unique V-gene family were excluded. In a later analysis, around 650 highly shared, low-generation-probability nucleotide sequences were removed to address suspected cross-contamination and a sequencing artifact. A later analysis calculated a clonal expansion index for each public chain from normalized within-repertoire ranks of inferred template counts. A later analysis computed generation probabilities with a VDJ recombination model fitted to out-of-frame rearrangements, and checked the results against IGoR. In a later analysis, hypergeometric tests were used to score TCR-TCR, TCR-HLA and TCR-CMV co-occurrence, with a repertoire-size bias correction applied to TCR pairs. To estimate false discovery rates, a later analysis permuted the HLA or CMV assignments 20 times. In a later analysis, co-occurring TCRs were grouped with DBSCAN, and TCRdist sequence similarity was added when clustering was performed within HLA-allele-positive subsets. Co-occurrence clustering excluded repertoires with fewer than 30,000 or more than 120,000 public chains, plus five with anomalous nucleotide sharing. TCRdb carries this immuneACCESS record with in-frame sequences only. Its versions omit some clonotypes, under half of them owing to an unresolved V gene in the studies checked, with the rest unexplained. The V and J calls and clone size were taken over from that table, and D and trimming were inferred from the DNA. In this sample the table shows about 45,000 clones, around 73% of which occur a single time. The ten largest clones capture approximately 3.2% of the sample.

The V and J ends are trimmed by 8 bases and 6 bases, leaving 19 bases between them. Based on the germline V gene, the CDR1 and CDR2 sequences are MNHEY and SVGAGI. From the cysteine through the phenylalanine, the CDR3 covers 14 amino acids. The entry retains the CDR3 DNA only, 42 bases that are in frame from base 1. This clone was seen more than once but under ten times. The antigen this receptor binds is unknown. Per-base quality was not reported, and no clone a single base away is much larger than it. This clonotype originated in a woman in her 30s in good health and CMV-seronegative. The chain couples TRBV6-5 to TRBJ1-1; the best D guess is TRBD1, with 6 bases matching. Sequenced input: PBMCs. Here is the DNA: TGTGCCAGCCACCCACAGGGAGAGGTGGCTGAAGCTTTCTTT. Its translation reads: CASHPQGEVAEAFF.